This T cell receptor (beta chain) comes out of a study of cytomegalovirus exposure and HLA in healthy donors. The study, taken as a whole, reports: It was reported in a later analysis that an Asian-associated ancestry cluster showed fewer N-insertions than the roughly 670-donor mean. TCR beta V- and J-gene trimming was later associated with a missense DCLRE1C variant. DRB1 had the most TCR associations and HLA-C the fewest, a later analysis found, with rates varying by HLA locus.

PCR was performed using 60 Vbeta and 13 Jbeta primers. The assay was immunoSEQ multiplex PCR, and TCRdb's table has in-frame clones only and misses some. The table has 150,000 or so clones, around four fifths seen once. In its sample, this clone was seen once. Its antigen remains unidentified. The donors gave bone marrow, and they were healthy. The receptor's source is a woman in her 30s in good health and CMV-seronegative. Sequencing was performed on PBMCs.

This CDR3 reads CASSLAGQGWSGANVLTF. Here the CDR3 DNA reads TGTGCCAGCAGCTTAGCGGGACAGGGATGGTCTGGGGCCAACGTCCTGACTTTC. The chain combines TRBV7-2 with TRBJ2-6; 9 bases agree with TRBD1. There are 18 residues in the CDR3. Germline values: CDR1 SGHTA, CDR2 FQGNSA. The trim removed 0 bases at V and 1 base at J, leaving 4 bases unmatched.